The following is a T cell receptor beta chain sequence with its context. No antigen is known for it. No base quality information exists; no much larger clone differs at one position. This specimen belongs to a study of blood T cell repertoires in COVID-19 (TCRdb year 2020). About the study as a whole: The collaborator samples originated in the United States, Italy and Spain and spanned the acute and convalescent phases of COVID-19. A freely available public database, intended as a resource for researchers studying the immune response to SARS-CoV-2, is where the repertoires were released. The material from the prospective study consisted of cDNA or gDNA derived from T cells, B-cell-depleted T cells, or PBMCs. Where available, HLA class I and class II types were obtained from metadata supplied by the sample provider rather than from assay-based typing. The dataset comprised deeply sampled blood TCRbeta repertoires from subjects exposed to, actively infected with, or recovered from COVID-19. Nearly every sample came with metadata listing a de-identified subject ID, COVID-19 status, age in years and sex. Samples came from the ongoing ImmuneRACE study (first 160 participants) plus 1,254 subjects from 6 global collaborators.

CDR1 and CDR2 (SQVTM, ANQGSEA) derive from the germline V gene. Its CDR3 holds 13 amino acids, cysteine through phenylalanine. The read is trimmed to its CDR3 DNA, 39 bases read in frame from base 1. A distance of 15 bases separates the germline ends of V and J, which lose 7 bases and 5 bases respectively. TCRbeta CDR3 regions were amplified from genomic DNA using the immunoSEQ Assay, a bias-controlled multiplex PCR. The authors' pipeline ran thus. Nucleated cell counts per sample were estimated from amplification of reference gene primers within the assay. To quantify the absolute abundance of each unique TCRbeta CDR3 rearrangement, sequence reads were collapsed and filtered. For each sample, productive Simpson clonality was calculated as the square root of Simpson's diversity index over productive rearrangements. The source is immuneACCESS, and TCRdb retained only in-frame sequences with V and J called. Part of the clones is not carried over; for the studies checked, unresolved V genes explain less than half of this, and the remainder is unexplained. V and J calls and clone size are copied from that table; D and trimming were computed from the DNA. The sample table records some 200,000 clones; approximately 86% of these occur just once. 9% to 12% of the sample belongs to the ten largest clones.

Points the paper makes about the study in general: Clinical and demographic metadata were provided uncurated, with the amount varying by source and participant.

Enrolling through a virtual design, the prospective study's participants ranged in age from roughly 18 to 89 years and lived across around 25 United States geographic areas. To assign participants to cohorts, the prospective study relied on clinical history that participants themselves reported in a screening survey and a study questionnaire. In the prospective study, mobile phlebotomists collected whole blood, serum and a nasopharyngeal or oropharyngeal swab from each participant. Participants in the prospective study had the option to provide additional blood draws and questionnaires over a roughly 2-month period. Before DNA extraction, prospective study blood samples were shipped either frozen or at room temperature.

The sequencing input was PBMCs or T cells enriched from blood (not recorded which). The TCR comes from a man between 18 and 29 years old with acute COVID-19. Recombination linked TRBV29-1 to TRBJ2-1, with a tentative D gene TRBD2 over 5 matching bases. The CDR3: CSGKGSVDNEQFF. In nucleotides, the sequence is TGCAGCGGGAAGGGTAGCGTGGACAATGAGCAGTTCTTC.